This section outlines one TCR beta chain sequence together with its context. This specimen belongs to a study of blood T cell repertoires in COVID-19. About the research overall: From T cells, B-cell-depleted T cells, or PBMCs came the material, which was cDNA or gDNA.

There are 15 residues in the CDR3. Trimming stripped 0 bases from V and 9 bases from J, with 17 bases between. Germline assignment: CDR1 KGHDR and CDR2 SFDVKD. Profiled with immunoSEQ multiplex PCR; TCRdb holds only in-frame clones, not every one. The sample includes hundreds of thousands of clones, around 90% of them seen just once. This chain connects TRBV24-1 to TRBJ2-7; D not resolved. This TCR came from a woman aged 18-29 years with acute COVID-19. Input material: PBMCs or T cells enriched from blood (not recorded which). CDR3 sequence reads: CATSDLFDTNQRQYF. CDR3 in DNA: TGTGCCACCAGTGATTTGTTCGACACCAACCAACGGCAGTACTTC.